The 25 T cell receptor beta chains below all came from one sample that was sequenced in a study of T-cell reconstitution after alpha-beta-depleted transplantation in children. Unique molecular identifiers were incorporated into the prepared TCRbeta library. TCRdb called the PCR reads again in MiXCR, with one record for every CDR3 protein. The sample carries 700,000 or so distinct CDR3 sequences, about an eighth recorded once. Sequenced here: PBMCs, sampled before TCRalphabeta/CD19-depleted stem cell transplant. All receptors come from a girl between 2 and 10 years old with congenital amegakaryocytic thrombocytopenia, due to receive a stem cell transplant.

Ten or more counts support this clonotype. The CDR3 DNA reads as TGTGCCAGCAGTTTAAGTCGACAGCCCCAGCATTTT. This gives the protein CASSLSRQPQHF. The chain recombines TRBV12-3 or TRBV12-4 with TRBJ1-5; D is uncertain. This CDR3 is 12 amino acids long. V lost 2 bases and J 7 bases, leaving 6 bases between the germline ends.

This clonotype was detected ten times or more. The rearrangement links TRBV28 to TRBJ2-3; either TRBD1 or TRBD2 may supply D (5 bases each). CDR1 is MDHEN, CDR2 SYDVKM, per germline. V lost 6 bases and J 4 bases, leaving 17 bases between the germline ends. The CDR3 consists of 15 residues. The CDR3 DNA sequence: TGTGCCAGCAGAACACTGCCGGGACGGTCAGATACGCAGTATTTT. Translation: CASRTLPGRSDTQYF.

V gene TRBV30 combines with J gene TRBJ2-7; D ambiguous. V gave up 3 bases and J gave up 3 bases, with 15 bases separating them. CDR1 and CDR2 from the germline V gene are GTSNPN and SVGIG (reference sequence). The CDR3 sequence is 14 residues long. CDR3 DNA sequence: TGTGCCTGGAGGGATCTCGGCTCCCTCTACGAGCAGTACTTC. Protein: CAWRDLGSLYEQYF.

The rearrangement joins TRBV3-1 to TRBJ1-2; D is perhaps TRBD1 (5 bases). Per the germline V gene, CDR1 is LGHDT and CDR2 is YNNKEL (reference sequence). The CDR3 runs 15 residues. The ends were cut back, 0 bases at V and 1 base at J, with 9 bases in the middle. CDR3 in amino acids: CASSQDFDSNYGYTF. The CDR3 bases are TGTGCCAGCAGCCAAGATTTCGACAGTAACTATGGCTACACCTTC.

V is TRBV30 and J is TRBJ2-2; D might be TRBD1 or TRBD2, each matching 5 bases. Germline CDR1 is GTSNPN and CDR2 is SVGIG (reference sequence). There are 14 residues in the CDR3. CDR3 region: CAQSGQANTGELFF. The CDR3 region has the DNA TGTGCGCAGTCGGGGCAGGCGAACACCGGGGAGCTGTTTTTT.

This clonotype was seen at least ten times. The V call is TRBV7-2, the J call TRBJ2-1; 8 nucleotides agree with TRBD1. The length of the CDR3 is 12 residues. Germline V CDR1 and CDR2: SGHTA, FQGNSA. V gave up 4 bases and J gave up 11 bases; unmatched junction bases: 4. For the CDR3, the DNA is TGTGCCAGCAGCTGGACAGGGCCACAGCAGTTCTTC. This codes for CASSWTGPQQFF.

The chain combines TRBV5-1 with TRBJ2-5; TRBD1 is a possible D gene (6 bases). V gave up 4 bases and J gave up 4 bases, with 14 bases separating them. The CDR3 covers 14 residues. From germline, CDR1 is SGHRS and CDR2 YFSETQ. This CDR3 reads CASSLRDIPETQYF. CDR3 DNA: TGCGCCAGCAGCCTCCGGGACATCCCAGAGACCCAGTACTTC. Using reference TRBV5-1 and TRBJ2-5 for the parts outside the CDR3, the full variable domain is KAGVTQTPRYLIKTRGQQVTLSCSPISGHRSVSWYQQTPGQGLQFLFEYFSETQRNKGNFPGRFSGRQFSNSRSEMNVSTLELGDSALYLCASSLRDIPETQYFGPGTRLLVL.

This clonotype was observed a handful of times. The chain combines TRBV27 with TRBJ1-2; 8 nucleotides line up with TRBD1. Trimming took 7 bases from V and 8 from J; bases not matched to a gene: 3. Germline values: CDR1 MNHEY, CDR2 SMNVEV (reference sequence). The CDR3 has 11 residues. CDR3 residues: CASTGGRGYTF. The CDR3 DNA follows: TGTGCCAGCACAGGGGGCAGGGGCTACACCTTC.

J is TRBJ2-1 and V is TRBV4-2; 8 bases match TRBD1. Germline trimming cut 4 bases from V and 3 bases from J; bases unmatched to any gene: 11. Germline-derived CDR1 and CDR2 are LGHNA and YNFKEQ. This CDR3 is built from 17 residues. CDR3 nucleotides: TGTGCCAGCAGCCTCCCCCGGACAGGGCCGAGCTACAATGAGCAGTTCTTC. It encodes CASSLPRTGPSYNEQFF.

This chain connects TRBV7-8 to TRBJ2-3; 9 bases map to TRBD2. This CDR3 has 16 residues. Trimming took 4 bases from V and 4 from J; bases not matched to a gene: 9. CDR1 SGHVS and CDR2 FQNEAQ come from the germline V gene. The CDR3 DNA is TGTGCCAGCAGCTCTAATAGCGGGAGAGGGGCAGATACGCAGTATTTT. Translating it yields CASSSNSGRGADTQYF.

The chain couples TRBV12-3 or TRBV12-4 to TRBJ1-3, with D tentatively TRBD1 (6 bases). V was clipped by 4 bases and J by 5 bases, with 18 bases between them. CDR3 length equals 16 residues. CDR3 nucleotide sequence: TGTGCCAGCAGTTCGACCCACAGGGAGGGACGAAACACCATATATTTT. Protein product: CASSSTHREGRNTIYF.

This clonotype was seen at least ten times. This chain joins TRBV20-1 and TRBJ2-3, with TRBD2 matching over 13 bases. With 0 bases clipped from V and 4 bases from J, the junction kept 13 bases outside the gene matches. The CDR3 is made up of 19 amino acids. The germline CDR1 and CDR2 sequences are DFQATT and SNEGSKA (reference sequence). CDR3: CSARDATSGRQWFADTQYF. The CDR3 nucleotides read TGCAGTGCTAGAGATGCGACTAGCGGGAGGCAGTGGTTCGCAGATACGCAGTATTTT.

This clonotype was detected only a few times. The chain combines TRBV19 with TRBJ1-3; no clear D. V lost 6 bases and J lost 0, with 12 bases in between. Germline values: CDR1 LNHDA, CDR2 SQIVND (reference sequence). The CDR3 is made up of 15 amino acids. The CDR3, as DNA: TGTGCCAGTAGCCTCTCGGATTACTCTGGAAACACCATATATTTT. Its protein is CASSLSDYSGNTIYF.

The rearrangement uses TRBV12-3 or TRBV12-4 and TRBJ1-1; 8 bases are shared with TRBD1. This CDR3 spans 16 amino acids. Trimming cost V 2 bases and J 0 bases; bases outside gene matches: 5. The CDR3 protein is CASSLNSGGMNTEAFF. The CDR3 coding sequence is TGTGCCAGCAGTTTAAACTCAGGGGGCATGAACACTGAAGCTTTCTTT.

The V gene is TRBV10-2, the J gene TRBJ2-3, with D possibly being TRBD1 (6 bases). Trimming stripped 9 bases from V and 4 bases from J, with 17 bases between. The V gene's germline CDR1 is WSHSY and CDR2 SAAADI. The CDR3 spans 14 residues. CDR3: CARARGQGADTQYF. The CDR3 DNA reads as TGCGCCAGGGCAAGGGGACAAGGGGCAGATACGCAGTATTTT.

This clonotype came up many times. The rearrangement joins TRBV5-1 to TRBJ2-3; a weak D match, TRBD1 (6 bases). V dropped 3 bases and J dropped 4 bases, with 18 bases sitting between them. CDR3 length equals 16 residues. CDR1 and CDR2 from the germline V gene are SGHRS and YFSETQ. CDR3 residues: CASSYVTDSGPDTQYF. Here the CDR3 DNA reads TGCGCCAGCAGCTATGTGACGGACAGTGGACCAGATACGCAGTATTTT. The complete variable domain, with remaining parts taken from reference TRBV5-1 and TRBJ2-3, reads KAGVTQTPRYLIKTRGQQVTLSCSPISGHRSVSWYQQTPGQGLQFLFEYFSETQRNKGNFPGRFSGRQFSNSRSEMNVSTLELGDSALYLCASSYVTDSGPDTQYFGPGTRLTVL.

Only a few counts were recorded for this clonotype. This sequence joins TRBV24-1 and TRBJ2-3; 9 bases are a match to TRBD1. Germline CDR1 is KGHDR and CDR2 is SFDVKD. This CDR3 has 15 amino acids. J lost 3 bases, V lost 4 bases, and 4 bases had no gene match. CDR3 bases: TGTGCCACCAGTGACACCGGGACAGGGACAGATACGCAGTATTTT. This translates into CATSDTGTGTDTQYF.

The chain links TRBV5-1 to TRBJ2-7; 7 bases are a match to TRBD2. The CDR3 spans 14 residues. Trimming cost V 5 bases and J 2 bases; bases outside gene matches: 7. CDR1 is SGHRS, CDR2 YFSETQ, per germline. The CDR3 loop reads CASRPERDPYEQYF. CDR3 in DNA: TGCGCCAGCAGACCAGAGCGGGACCCCTACGAGCAGTACTTC.

This clonotype occurred many times. The rearrangement joins TRBV20-1 to TRBJ2-7; no firm D call. V shed 6 bases and J shed 1 base, with 13 bases lying between them. The CDR3 is made up of 13 amino acids. Germline V gives CDR1 DFQATT, CDR2 SNEGSKA (reference sequence). CDR3 residues: CSAVEYLSYEQYF. CDR3 nucleotides: TGCAGTGCGGTGGAGTATCTGTCCTACGAGCAGTACTTC.

The sample holds a few counts of this clonotype. The chain's CDR3 is CASSLSVLRSARRTNEQFF. DNA for the CDR3: TGTGCCAGCAGCTTATCGGTTTTGAGATCGGCAAGGAGGACCAATGAGCAGTTCTTC. V gene TRBV11-1 combines with J gene TRBJ2-1; D may be TRBD2 (5 bases). This CDR3 region has 19 residues. The germline gives CDR1 SGHAT, CDR2 FQDESV (reference sequence). V was shortened by 2 bases and J by 6 bases, with 26 bases between the two germline ends.

There are many counts of this clonotype. The chain carries TRBV10-3 and TRBJ1-5; D is possibly TRBD1 (6 bases). Trimming took off 4 bases at V and 5 bases at J, with 15 bases between the two ends. Germline-derived CDR1 and CDR2 are ENHRY and SYGVKD. CDR3 size: 15 residues. The CDR3 region has the DNA TGTGCCATCAGTGGGGGGGGTGGGGGCGATCAGCCCCAGCATTTT. Its protein product is CAISGGGGGDQPQHF.

There are a few counts of this clonotype. The chain links TRBV9 to TRBJ2-7, with a weak D call TRBD1 (6 bases). Trimming removed 3 bases from V and 0 bases from J, with 19 bases in between. The length of the CDR3 is 17 residues. CDR1 is SGDLS and CDR2 is YYNGEE in the germline V gene. CDR3 protein: CASSGAPTGMSSYEQYF. The CDR3, as DNA: TGTGCCAGCAGCGGCGCCCCAACAGGGATGAGCTCCTACGAGCAGTACTTC. Using reference TRBV9 and TRBJ2-7 for the parts outside the CDR3, the full variable domain is DSGVTQTPKHLITATGQRVTLRCSPRSGDLSVYWYQQSLDQGLQFLIQYYNGEERAKGNILERFSAQQFPDLHSELNLSSLELGDSALYFCASSGAPTGMSSYEQYFGPGTRLTVT.

This clonotype has only a few counts. The chain employs TRBV5-1 and TRBJ2-1; 13 bases fit TRBD2. The CDR3 spans 19 residues. V trimming: 0 bases; J trimming: 4 bases; junction bases outside the gene matches: 10. Germline lookup yields CDR1 SGHRS and CDR2 YFSETQ. As DNA, the CDR3 is TGCGCCAGCAGCTTGGTTCCTACCGGGACTAGCGGGACGTACAATGAGCAGTTCTTC. It codes for CASSLVPTGTSGTYNEQFF.

This clonotype was observed a handful of times. This chain connects TRBV20-1 to TRBJ1-5; 8 bases line up with TRBD1. Germline V gene lookup returns CDR1 DFQATT and CDR2 SNEGSKA (reference sequence). There are 18 residues in the CDR3. The junction had 15 bases not matched to a gene; V was cut back by 4 bases and J by 1 base. The CDR3 region is CSATPDRGGLSSNQPQHF. In DNA form, the CDR3 reads TGCAGTGCTACACCCGACAGGGGTGGCTTATCGAGCAATCAGCCCCAGCATTTT.

This clonotype has a handful of counts. V is TRBV12-3 or TRBV12-4 and J is TRBJ2-2, with TRBD2 identical over 9 bases. There are 15 residues in the CDR3. With 7 bases clipped from V and 4 bases from J, the junction kept 7 bases outside the gene matches. The chain's CDR3 is CASTPGLAFTGELFF. The CDR3 nucleotides are TGTGCCAGCACACCGGGACTAGCCTTCACCGGGGAGCTGTTTTTT.